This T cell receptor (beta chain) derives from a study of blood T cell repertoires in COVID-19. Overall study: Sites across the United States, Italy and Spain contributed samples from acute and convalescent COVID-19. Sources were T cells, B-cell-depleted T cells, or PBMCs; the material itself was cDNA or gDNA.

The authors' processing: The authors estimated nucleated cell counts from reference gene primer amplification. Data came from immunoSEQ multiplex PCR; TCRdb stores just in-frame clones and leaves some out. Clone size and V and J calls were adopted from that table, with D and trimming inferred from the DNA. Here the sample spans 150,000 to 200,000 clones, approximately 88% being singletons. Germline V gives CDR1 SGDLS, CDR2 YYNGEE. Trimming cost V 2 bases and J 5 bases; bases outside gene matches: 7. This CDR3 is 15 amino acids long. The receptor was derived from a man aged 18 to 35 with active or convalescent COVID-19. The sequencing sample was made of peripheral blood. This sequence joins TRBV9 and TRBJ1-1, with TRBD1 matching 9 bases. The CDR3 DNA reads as TGTGCCAGCAGCGTTAGCGGACAGGGGTTAACTGAAGCTTTCTTT. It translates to CASSVSGQGLTEAFF.